This TCR beta chain was sequenced in a study of blood T cell repertoires in COVID-19. This CDR3 has 16 amino acids. Unmatched junction bases numbered 9, after V lost 3 bases and J lost 6 bases. Germline V gene data show CDR1 as LNHDA and CDR2 as SQIVND (reference sequence). Source study methods: The assay estimated nucleated cells by amplifying reference gene primers. The method was immunoSEQ multiplex PCR; TCRdb's version includes in-frame clones alone and lacks a portion of them. V and J calls and clone size are given by that table; D and trimming were obtained from the DNA. In the table there are more than 95,000 clones, approximately 84% of which are singletons.

Sequencing used peripheral blood. The rearrangement links TRBV19 to TRBJ1-5; 9 positions match TRBD1. The clonotype was recovered from a human donor in a cohort sampled during active COVID-19. CDR3 coding DNA: TGTGCCAGTAGTATTCCCAATGACAGGGGGGCTCAGCCCCAGCATTTT. Translated, it gives CASSIPNDRGAQPQHF.